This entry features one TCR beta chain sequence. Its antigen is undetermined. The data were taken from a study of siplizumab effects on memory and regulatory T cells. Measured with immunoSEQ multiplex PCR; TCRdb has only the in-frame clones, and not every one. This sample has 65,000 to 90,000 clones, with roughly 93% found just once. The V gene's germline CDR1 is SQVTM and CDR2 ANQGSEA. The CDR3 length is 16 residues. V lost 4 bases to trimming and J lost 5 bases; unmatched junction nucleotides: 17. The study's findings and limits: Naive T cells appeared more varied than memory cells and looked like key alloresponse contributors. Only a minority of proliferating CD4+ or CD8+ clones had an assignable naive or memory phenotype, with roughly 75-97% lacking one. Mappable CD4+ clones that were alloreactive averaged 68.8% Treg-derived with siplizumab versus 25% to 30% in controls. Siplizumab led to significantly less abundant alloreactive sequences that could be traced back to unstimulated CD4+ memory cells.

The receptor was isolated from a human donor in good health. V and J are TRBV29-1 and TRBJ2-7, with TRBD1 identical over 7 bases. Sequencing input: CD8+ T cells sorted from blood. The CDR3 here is CSVVLLLPGQSDEQYF. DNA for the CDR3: TGCAGCGTTGTTCTCTTGCTCCCGGGACAGTCCGACGAGCAGTACTTC.